Below, 13 T cell receptor beta chains from the same sample are listed, as sequenced in a study of cytomegalovirus exposure and HLA in healthy donors (dated by TCRdb to about 2017). Library preparation was by the immunoSEQ multiplex PCR assay. The table comes from immuneACCESS by way of TCRdb, which keeps in-frame sequences with V and J called. Part of the clones is missing from these tables; in studies checked, under half for an unresolved V gene and the rest for unknown reasons. The sample includes some 130,000 clones, with approximately 82% observed a single time. The leading ten clones occupy just under 30% of the sample. Sequencing was carried out using PBMCs. These receptors were obtained from a man younger than 40 in good health and CMV-seropositive.

CDR3 region: CASSIGGGRTNEKLFF. The CDR3 region has the DNA TGTGCCAGTAGTATAGGGGGAGGTCGCACTAATGAAAAACTGTTTTTT. V usage is TRBV19 and J usage is TRBJ1-4; no clear D. This CDR3 contains 16 residues. V dropped 1 base and J dropped 2 bases, with 11 bases sitting between them. CDR1 and CDR2 from the germline V gene are LNHDA and SQIVND (reference sequence). The complete variable domain, with remaining parts taken from reference TRBV19 and TRBJ1-4, reads DGGITQSPKYLFRKEGQNVTLSCEQNLNHDAMYWYRQDPGQGLRLIYYSQIVNDFQKGDIAEGYSVSREKKESFPLTVTSAQKNPTAFYLCASSIGGGRTNEKLFFGSGTQLSVL.

The chain has TRBV18 and TRBJ1-2, with D perhaps TRBD1 (6 bases). The CDR3 runs 15 residues. Germline V gene data show CDR1 as KGHSH and CDR2 as LQKENI. The V end was cut by 3 bases, the J end by 5 bases, with 16 bases between. The CDR3 loop reads CASSPPGGQAYGYTF. The DNA of the CDR3 is TGTGCCAGCTCACCTCCCGGGGGGCAGGCATATGGCTACACCTTC.

V usage is TRBV4-1 and J usage is TRBJ2-1; possible D gene TRBD1, 6 bases. Trimming took off 0 bases at V and 5 bases at J, with 14 bases between the two ends. There are 16 residues in the CDR3. Germline CDR1 is MGHRA and CDR2 is YSYEKL. In DNA form, the CDR3 reads TGCGCCAGCAGCCAAGATCCAGGGGTGAGTAACAATGAGCAGTTCTTC. Residues: CASSQDPGVSNNEQFF.

The V gene is TRBV6-5, the J gene TRBJ1-1; 7 bases are shared with TRBD1. CDR1 MNHEY and CDR2 SVGAGI come from the germline V gene. CDR3 length equals 15 residues. Trimming at V came to 4 bases and at J to 5 bases, leaving 10 bases not matched to a gene. In nucleotides, the CDR3 is TGTGCCAGCAGTTCTACAGGGGAAAGAGGGACTGAAGCTTTCTTT. It yields the protein CASSSTGERGTEAFF.

CDR3 coding DNA: TGCGCCAGCAGCCGGGGAGCGGGACCGGGTTCCTACGAGCAGTACTTC. It codes for CASSRGAGPGSYEQYF. This chain links TRBV5-1 with TRBJ2-7, with 7 bases that match TRBD2. This CDR3 comprises 16 residues. Germline values: CDR1 SGHRS, CDR2 YFSETQ. V lost 4 bases and J lost 1; bases outside the gene matches: 11.

This chain joins TRBV6-1 and TRBJ1-3; D call uncertain. The germline V and J ends were trimmed by 1 base and 7 bases, with 8 bases remaining between them. The germline V gene encodes CDR1 MNHNS and CDR2 SASEGT. This CDR3 spans 13 amino acids. The CDR3 region has the DNA TGTGCCAGCAGTGAAGTACTCGGGAACACCATATATTTT. Its translation: CASSEVLGNTIYF.

The chain recombines TRBV5-1 with TRBJ2-1; TRBD1 might be the D (5 bases). Trimming cost V 2 bases and J 7 bases, with 19 bases left between them. This CDR3 is 16 amino acids long. Germline V lookup: CDR1 SGHRS, CDR2 YFSETQ. The CDR3 coding sequence is TGCGCCAGCAGCTTCCAGGGTTTGGAGTGGATGAATGAGCAGTTCTTC. This codes for CASSFQGLEWMNEQFF. Full variable domain (remainder filled in from reference TRBV5-1 and TRBJ2-1): KAGVTQTPRYLIKTRGQQVTLSCSPISGHRSVSWYQQTPGQGLQFLFEYFSETQRNKGNFPGRFSGRQFSNSRSEMNVSTLELGDSALYLCASSFQGLEWMNEQFFGPGTRLTVL.

The chain recombines TRBV5-1 with TRBJ2-3; 9 positions match TRBD2. V was clipped by 4 bases and J by 4 bases; unmatched bases: 13. Germline V gene sequence: CDR1 SGHRS, CDR2 YFSETQ. The CDR3 has 17 residues. The DNA for the CDR3 is TGCGCCAGCAGCCTGGTCGCGGTACTAGCGGGTTCAGATACGCAGTATTTT. Its translation: CASSLVAVLAGSDTQYF.

This rearrangement joins TRBV5-7 to TRBJ2-3; 7 bases are a match to TRBD1. TRBV5-7 is filed as an ORF, its function uncertain. This CDR3 has 12 residues. J was trimmed by 6 bases and V by 5 bases; bases with no gene match: 3. CDR3 sequence (DNA): TGTGCCAGCAGTTTACAGGGGGATACGCAGTATTTT. This sequence encodes CASSLQGDTQYF.

The chain carries TRBV11-2 and TRBJ2-7; D not certain. The V end lost 5 bases, the J end lost 3 bases, and 5 bases lay between the germline ends. CDR3 length: 11 residues. The germline gives CDR1 SGHAT, CDR2 FQNNGV. The CDR3 nucleotides read TGTGCCAGCAGCAGGAGCTACGAGCAGTACTTC. Translating it yields CASSRSYEQYF.

This clone was recorded many times. The chain links TRBV7-2 to TRBJ1-5; a possible D gene is TRBD1 (5 bases). The ends were cut back, 5 bases at V and 3 bases at J, with 8 bases in the middle. The germline V gene encodes CDR1 SGHTA and CDR2 FQGNSA. The CDR3 is made up of 13 amino acids. CDR3 DNA sequence: TGTGCCAGCAGCGGGGACTTCAATCAGCCCCAGCATTTT. Translating gives CASSGDFNQPQHF.

CDR3 residues: CASSNRASGANVLTF. CDR3 nucleotides: TGTGCCAGCAGTAACAGGGCCTCCGGGGCCAACGTCCTGACTTTC. The chain links TRBV7-9 to TRBJ2-6, with D possibly being TRBD1 (6 bases). V was shortened by 6 bases and J by 4 bases, with 13 bases between the two germline ends. Germline assignment: CDR1 SEHNR and CDR2 FQNEAQ (reference sequence). CDR3 size: 15 residues.

The V gene is TRBV5-4, the J gene TRBJ2-3; 8 bases are shared with TRBD2. From germline, CDR1 is SGHNT and CDR2 YYREEE (reference sequence). This CDR3 is built from 16 residues. The V segment lost 3 bases and the J segment 6 bases; nucleotides outside the gene matches: 12. This chain's CDR3 is CASSWTGTRGMDTQYF. The CDR3 nucleotides read TGTGCCAGCAGCTGGACCGGGACTAGGGGGATGGATACGCAGTATTTT.